The rows below give T cell receptor beta chains drawn from one sample of a study of CD8+ T cells in alopecia areata. Clones were read by immunoSEQ multiplex PCR, and TCRdb kept only the in-frame ones, dropping some. The table records 110,000 or so clones, roughly 64% of them present only once. Sequenced: CD8+ T cells sorted from blood. These receptors were taken from a human donor in good health. Each CDR3 is given with its conserved first and last residue. The D gene is left open where the match is weak. Not every row has a clone size; where given, it reads once, few, many or a size class.

CDR3: CSVEGGVSLPPYEQYF
DNA: TGCAGCGTTGAAGGGGGAGTAAGCCTCCCCCCCTACGAGCAGTACTTC
length: 16
J: TRBJ2-7
V: TRBV29-1
D: .
size: .

CDR3: CASSLIQVSYEQYF
DNA: TGTGCCAGCAGCTTAATCCAGGTCTCCTACGAGCAGTACTTC
length: 14
J: TRBJ2-7
V: TRBV13
D: .
size: few

CDR3: CASSFSVDEQYF
DNA: TGTGCCAGCAGCTTTTCAGTGGACGAGCAGTACTTC
length: 12
J: TRBJ2-7
V: TRBV5-6
D: .
size: many

CDR3: CASSPHQGRNTGELFF
DNA: TGTGCCAGCTCACCTCATCAGGGGAGGAACACCGGGGAGCTGTTTTTT
length: 16
J: TRBJ2-2
V: TRBV18
D: .
size: .

CDR3: CASSIGGNQETQYF
DNA: TGTGCCAGCAGCATAGGGGGAAATCAAGAGACCCAGTACTTC
length: 14
J: TRBJ2-5
V: TRBV7-4
D: .
size: .

CDR3: CASSPGPPRSYGYTF
DNA: TGTGCCAGCAGCCCAGGTCCGCCACGGAGCTATGGCTACACCTTC
length: 15
J: TRBJ1-2
V: TRBV5-4
D: .
size: .

CDR3: CASSTDLAGLVGETQYF
DNA: TGCGCCAGCAGCACCGACCTAGCGGGGCTTGTCGGAGAGACCCAGTACTTC
length: 17
J: TRBJ2-5
V: TRBV4-1
D: TRBD2
size: .

CDR3: CSVDRDRDQDTQYF
DNA: TGCAGCGTGGACCGGGACAGGGATCAAGATACGCAGTATTTT
length: 14
J: TRBJ2-3
V: TRBV29-1
D: TRBD1
size: .

CDR3: CASSSEDRFHEQYF
DNA: TGCGCCAGCAGCTCAGAAGACAGGTTCCACGAGCAGTACTTC
length: 14
J: TRBJ2-7
V: TRBV5-1
D: .
size: .

CDR3: CATSMGLAGGKNNEQFF
DNA: TGTGCCACCAGCATGGGACTAGCGGGGGGGAAAAACAATGAGCAGTTCTTC
length: 17
J: TRBJ2-1
V: TRBV15
D: TRBD2
size: once

CDR3: CASSFSYEQYF
DNA: TGTGCCAGCAGCTTCTCCTACGAGCAGTACTTC
length: 11
J: TRBJ2-7
V: TRBV11-2
D: .
size: .

CDR3: CASSFSGQGPDTQYF
DNA: TGTGCCAGCAGCTTTAGCGGACAGGGACCAGATACGCAGTATTTT
length: 15
J: TRBJ2-3
V: TRBV7-8
D: TRBD1
size: few

CDR3: CASSPGTTDNEQFF
DNA: TGTGCCAGCAGCCCCGGGACTACCGACAATGAGCAGTTCTTC
length: 14
J: TRBJ2-1
V: TRBV4-2
D: TRBD2
size: .

CDR3: CASSRTGRDEQYF
DNA: TGTGCCAGCAGCCGGACTGGAAGGGACGAGCAGTACTTC
length: 13
J: TRBJ2-7
V: TRBV5-6
D: .
size: once

CDR3: CASSVARFDSPLHF
DNA: TGTGCCAGCAGCGTAGCCCGCTTCGATTCACCCCTCCACTTT
length: 14
J: TRBJ1-6
V: TRBV9
D: .
size: .

CDR3: CATSSSTETQYF
DNA: TGTGCCACCAGCAGCTCGACGGAGACCCAGTACTTC
length: 12
J: TRBJ2-5
V: TRBV15
D: .
size: .

CDR3: CASSQDQGSSYNEQFF
DNA: TGCGCCAGCAGCCAAGATCAGGGGTCGTCCTACAATGAGCAGTTCTTC
length: 16
J: TRBJ2-1
V: TRBV4-1
D: .
size: .

CDR3: CAWEGQIYGYTF
DNA: TGTGCCTGGGAGGGACAAATCTATGGCTACACCTTC
length: 12
J: TRBJ1-2
V: TRBV30
D: .
size: few

CDR3: CASSFGGDTGELFF
DNA: TGTGCCAGCAGCTTCGGGGGGGACACCGGGGAGCTGTTTTTT
length: 14
J: TRBJ2-2
V: TRBV7-9
D: TRBD2
size: .

CDR3: CASSPRGETYNEQFF
DNA: TGTGCCAGCAGCCCCAGGGGAGAGACCTACAATGAGCAGTTCTTC
length: 15
J: TRBJ2-1
V: TRBV13
D: .
size: .

CDR3: CASSLGSYEQYF
DNA: TGTGCCAGCAGCCTTGGGTCCTACGAGCAGTACTTC
length: 12
J: TRBJ2-7
V: TRBV25-1
D: .
size: .

CDR3: CASSYVRDYLPHVKNIQYF
DNA: TGTGCCAGCAGTTACGTCCGTGACTACCTCCCCCACGTCAAAAACATTCAGTACTTC
length: 19
J: TRBJ2-4
V: TRBV7-9
D: .
size: once

CDR3: CASSPGQLYQETQYF
DNA: TGTGCCAGCAGTCCGGGACAGTTGTACCAAGAGACCCAGTACTTC
length: 15
J: TRBJ2-5
V: TRBV4-2
D: TRBD1
size: .

CDR3: CASSHFGLNEQFF
DNA: TGTGCCAGCAGCCATTTTGGCTTGAATGAGCAGTTCTTC
length: 13
J: TRBJ2-1
V: TRBV4-2
D: .
size: .

CDR3: CASSLIASGGDVRETQYF
DNA: TGTGCCAGCAGCTTAATAGCTAGCGGGGGAGACGTACGGGAGACCCAGTACTTC
length: 18
J: TRBJ2-5
V: TRBV7-6
D: TRBD2
size: few

CDR3: CASSQDRLLAGVHTGELFF
DNA: TGCGCCAGCAGCCAAGATAGGCTTCTAGCGGGGGTGCACACCGGGGAGCTGTTTTTT
length: 19
J: TRBJ2-2
V: TRBV4-3
D: TRBD2
size: few

CDR3: CASRWDRNTEAFF
DNA: TGCGCCAGCAGGTGGGACAGGAACACTGAAGCTTTCTTT
length: 13
J: TRBJ1-1
V: TRBV10-2
D: TRBD1
size: few

CDR3: CASSDTAGTSVWHNEQFF
DNA: TGTGCCAGCAGTGATACTGCTGGGACTAGCGTTTGGCACAATGAGCAGTTCTTC
length: 18
J: TRBJ2-1
V: TRBV2
D: TRBD2
size: many